This T cell receptor (beta chain) stems from a study of blood T cell repertoires in COVID-19. V was clipped by 0 bases and J by 4 bases; unmatched bases: 1. Germline V gene lookup returns CDR1 MNHEY and CDR2 SVGAGI. The CDR3 length is 14 residues. Sequencing was performed with immunoSEQ multiplex PCR; in TCRdb, only in-frame clones are kept and a portion is missing. The repertoire holds around 170,000 clones, around four fifths seen once, with 13% to 15% in the top ten. This TCR derives from a man between 25 and 39 years old with active or convalescent COVID-19. The chain links TRBV6-5 to TRBJ1-1, with TRBD1 matching over 8 bases. The sequencing input was peripheral blood. CDR3 coding DNA: TGTGCCAGCAGTTACTCAGGACAGGGCACTGAAGCTTTCTTT. It codes for CASSYSGQGTEAFF.